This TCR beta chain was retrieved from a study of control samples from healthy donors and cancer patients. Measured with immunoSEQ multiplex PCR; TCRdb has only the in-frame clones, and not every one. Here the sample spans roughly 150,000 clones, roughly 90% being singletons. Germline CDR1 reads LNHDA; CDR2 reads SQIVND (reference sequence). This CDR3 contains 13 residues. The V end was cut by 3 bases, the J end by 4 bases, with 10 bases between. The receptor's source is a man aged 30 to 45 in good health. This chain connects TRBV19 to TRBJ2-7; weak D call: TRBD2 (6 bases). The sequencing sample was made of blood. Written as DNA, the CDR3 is TGTGCCAGTAGTATTGAACGGGGGTACGAGCAGTACTTC. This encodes CASSIERGYEQYF.